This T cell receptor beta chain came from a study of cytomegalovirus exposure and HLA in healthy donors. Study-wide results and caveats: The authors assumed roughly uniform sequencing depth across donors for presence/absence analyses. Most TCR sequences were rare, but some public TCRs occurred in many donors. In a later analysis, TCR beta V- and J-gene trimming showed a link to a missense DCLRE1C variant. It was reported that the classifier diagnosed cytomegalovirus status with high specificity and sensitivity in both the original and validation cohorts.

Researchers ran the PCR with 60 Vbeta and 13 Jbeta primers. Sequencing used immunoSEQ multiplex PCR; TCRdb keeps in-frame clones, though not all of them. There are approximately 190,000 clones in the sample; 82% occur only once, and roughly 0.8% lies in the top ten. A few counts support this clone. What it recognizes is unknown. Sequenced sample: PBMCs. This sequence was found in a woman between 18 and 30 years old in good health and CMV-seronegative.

CDR3: CASSYGTGWYNEQFF. CDR3 in DNA: TGTGCCAGCAGTTACGGGACAGGGTGGTACAATGAGCAGTTCTTC. The rearrangement joins TRBV6-5 to TRBJ2-1, with TRBD1 matching over 9 bases. The CDR3 runs 15 residues. Germline CDR1 is MNHEY and CDR2 is SVGAGI. J lost 4 bases, V lost 2 bases, and 3 bases had no gene match.